This is a list of T cell receptor beta chains from one sample in a study of sequential checkpoint blockade in melanoma. This table comes from immunoSEQ multiplex PCR, and its TCRdb copy is limited to in-frame clones, with some not included. The sample lists 30,000 to 40,000 clones, roughly 81% seen once, with 4.5% to 7% in the top ten. The source material was CD8+ T cells sorted from blood (inferred from file names), sampled from a patient given nivolumab and ipilimumab in sequence. All receptors come from a human donor with melanoma. The CDR3 runs from the conserved cysteine through the conserved F or W. Each record gives: clone size, V gene, J gene, CDR3 protein. The size of a clone is reported for some rows only, either as once, few or many, or as a class for expanded clones.

size: -
V: TRBV7-6
J: TRBJ1-2
CDR3: CASSPFGLGQGVPGYTF

size: -
V: TRBV27
J: TRBJ2-1
CDR3: CASSPGLAIDEQFF

size: once
V: TRBV28
J: TRBJ2-5
CDR3: CASSPPTSLETQYF

size: -
V: TRBV19
J: TRBJ2-5
CDR3: CASSMDSGQETQYF

size: once
V: TRBV29-1
J: TRBJ2-1
CDR3: CSVAGPRDRGLDEQFF

size: -
V: TRBV19
J: TRBJ1-5
CDR3: CASSSGTVSNQPQHF

size: once
V: TRBV7-6
J: TRBJ2-5
CDR3: CASSQLTSGGQETQYF

size: -
V: TRBV28
J: TRBJ1-2
CDR3: CASSPAVYGYTF

size: -
V: TRBV6-5
J: TRBJ2-2
CDR3: CASSYSTGDPGELFF

size: -
V: TRBV7-9
J: TRBJ2-3
CDR3: CASSLGYSGGTDTQYF

size: -
V: TRBV10-1
J: -
CDR3: CASSETRVSSYEQYF

size: once
V: TRBV19
J: TRBJ2-7
CDR3: CASSTPRGTTYEQYF

size: once
V: TRBV28
J: TRBJ1-5
CDR3: CASSLDLDRTGFEPQHF

size: -
V: TRBV27
J: TRBJ1-2
CDR3: CASSPLSTYVFNYGYTF

size: once
V: TRBV5-1
J: TRBJ2-5
CDR3: CASSPSGLGYQETQYF

size: -
V: TRBV9
J: TRBJ2-1
CDR3: CASSVGGQLNEQFF

size: -
V: TRBV5-1
J: TRBJ2-1
CDR3: CASSPGTSSYNEQFF

size: -
V: TRBV28
J: TRBJ1-3
CDR3: CASSPDSNSGNTIYF

size: -
V: TRBV28
J: TRBJ2-1
CDR3: CASISGSSYNEQFF

size: -
V: TRBV2
J: TRBJ2-1
CDR3: CASSVTSSYNEQFF

size: -
V: TRBV27
J: TRBJ2-7
CDR3: CASSPTGDGYEQYF

size: -
V: TRBV27
J: TRBJ1-4
CDR3: CASSLSGQGSEKLFF

size: once
V: TRBV28
J: TRBJ2-7
CDR3: CASRWGTGPYEQYF

size: -
V: TRBV5-1
J: TRBJ2-1
CDR3: CASSLVGASYNEQFF

size: -
V: TRBV27
J: TRBJ2-7
CDR3: CASSLSSYRDSNSHEQYF

size: -
V: TRBV2
J: TRBJ1-4
CDR3: CATGEGEKLFF

size: -
V: TRBV9
J: TRBJ1-1
CDR3: CASSQEEGLNTEAFF

size: -
V: TRBV19
J: TRBJ2-3
CDR3: CASNSLGTSGSMGTDTQYF

size: few
V: TRBV27
J: TRBJ1-1
CDR3: CASSLRGNTEAFF

size: few
V: TRBV28
J: TRBJ1-1
CDR3: CASGYRNTEAFF

size: -
V: TRBV19
J: TRBJ1-1
CDR3: CATKWGRMNTEAFF

size: -
V: TRBV2
J: TRBJ2-5
CDR3: CASSVTAGGQETQYF

size: once
V: TRBV14
J: TRBJ2-7
CDR3: CASSWGQAYEQYF

size: few
V: TRBV7-9
J: TRBJ2-5
CDR3: CASVRGETQYF

size: -
V: TRBV12-5
J: TRBJ2-2
CDR3: CASGLAYSGELFF

size: -
V: TRBV6-5
J: TRBJ1-6
CDR3: CASSDREDWDSPLHF